This entry concerns a single T cell receptor (beta chain). What it recognizes is unknown. The sample is drawn from a study of cytomegalovirus exposure and HLA in healthy donors. General study findings and limits: CMV antigen specificity of a few CMV-associated chains was confirmed in vitro.

Germline V CDR1 and CDR2: MDHEN, SYDVKM. This CDR3 has 13 residues. Trimming took off 3 bases at V and 5 bases at J, with 10 bases between the two ends. Profiling relied on immunoSEQ multiplex PCR, and the TCRdb table lists in-frame clones only, not all of them. The sample yields about 73,000 clones, approximately 95% seen once. This receptor was obtained from a man between 18 and 29 years old in good health and CMV-seronegative. Sequencing input: PBMCs. V usage is TRBV28 and J usage is TRBJ1-1; unclear D gene. Written as DNA, the CDR3 is TGTGCCAGCAGTTTGCGGGGAGAGACTGAAGCTTTCTTT. Amino acid sequence: CASSLRGETEAFF.